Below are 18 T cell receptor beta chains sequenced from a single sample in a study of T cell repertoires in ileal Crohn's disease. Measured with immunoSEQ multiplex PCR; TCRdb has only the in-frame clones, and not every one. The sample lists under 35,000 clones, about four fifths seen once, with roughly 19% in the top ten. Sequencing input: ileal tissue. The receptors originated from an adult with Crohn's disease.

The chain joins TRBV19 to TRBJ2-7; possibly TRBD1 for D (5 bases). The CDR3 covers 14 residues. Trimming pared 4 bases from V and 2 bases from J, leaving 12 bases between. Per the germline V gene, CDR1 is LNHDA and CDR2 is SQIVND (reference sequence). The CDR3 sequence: CASSTTGTTYEQYF. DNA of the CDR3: TGTGCCAGTAGTACAACAGGAACTACCTACGAGCAGTACTTC.

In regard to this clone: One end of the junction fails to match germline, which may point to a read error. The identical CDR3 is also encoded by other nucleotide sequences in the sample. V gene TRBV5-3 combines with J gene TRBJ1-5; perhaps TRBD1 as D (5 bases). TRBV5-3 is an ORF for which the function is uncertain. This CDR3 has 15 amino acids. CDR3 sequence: CARSPAQGSNQPQHF. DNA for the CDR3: TGCGCCAGAAGCCCCGCCCAGGGTAGCAATCAGCCCCAGCATTTT.

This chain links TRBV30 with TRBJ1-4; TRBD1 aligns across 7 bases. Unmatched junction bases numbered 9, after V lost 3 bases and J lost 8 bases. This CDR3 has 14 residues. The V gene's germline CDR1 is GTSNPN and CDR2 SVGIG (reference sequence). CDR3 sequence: CAWRRDRQFEKLFF. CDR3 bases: TGTGCCTGGAGGCGGGACAGACAATTCGAAAAACTGTTTTTT.

The CDR3, as DNA: TGTGCCAGCAGGAAACAGGGTAGCGAAAAACTGTTTTTT. This translates into CASRKQGSEKLFF. The chain carries TRBV6-5 and TRBJ1-4; D is possibly TRBD1 (6 bases). The germline gives CDR1 MNHEY, CDR2 SVGAGI. The CDR3 has 13 residues. The V gene lost 6 bases and the J gene lost 8 bases, with 13 bases spanning the gap.

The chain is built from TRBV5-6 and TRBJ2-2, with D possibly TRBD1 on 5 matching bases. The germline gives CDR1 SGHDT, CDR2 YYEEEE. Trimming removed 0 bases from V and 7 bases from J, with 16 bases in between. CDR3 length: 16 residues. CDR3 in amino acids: CASSLVGRVSFGELFF. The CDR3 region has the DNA TGTGCCAGCAGCTTGGTCGGCAGGGTCTCTTTCGGGGAGCTGTTTTTT.

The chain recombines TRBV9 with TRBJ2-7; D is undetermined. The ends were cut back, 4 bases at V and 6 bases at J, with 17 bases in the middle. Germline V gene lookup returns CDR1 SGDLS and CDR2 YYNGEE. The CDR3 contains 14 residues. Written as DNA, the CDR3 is TGTGCCAGCAGCTCAAGTGGTCGCGTTGGCGAGCAGTACTTC. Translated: CASSSSGRVGEQYF.

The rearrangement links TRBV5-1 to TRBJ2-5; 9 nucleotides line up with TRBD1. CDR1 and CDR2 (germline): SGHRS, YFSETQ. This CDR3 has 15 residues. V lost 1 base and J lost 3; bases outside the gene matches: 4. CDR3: CASSLTGDREETQYF. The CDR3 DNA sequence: TGCGCCAGCAGCTTGACGGGGGACAGGGAAGAGACCCAGTACTTC.

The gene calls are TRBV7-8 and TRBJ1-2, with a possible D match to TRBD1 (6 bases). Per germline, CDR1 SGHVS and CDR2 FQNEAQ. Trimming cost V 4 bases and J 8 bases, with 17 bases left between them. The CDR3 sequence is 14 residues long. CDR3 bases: TGTGCCAGCAGCTCCGAACAGGGAATACAGGGCTACACCTTC. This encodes CASSSEQGIQGYTF.

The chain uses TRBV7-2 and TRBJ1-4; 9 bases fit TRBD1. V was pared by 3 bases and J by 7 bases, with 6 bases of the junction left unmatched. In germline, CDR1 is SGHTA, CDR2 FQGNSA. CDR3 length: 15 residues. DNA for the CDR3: TGTGCCAGCAGCTTTAAACAGGGGGCGGGTGAAAAACTGTTTTTT. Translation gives CASSFKQGAGEKLFF.

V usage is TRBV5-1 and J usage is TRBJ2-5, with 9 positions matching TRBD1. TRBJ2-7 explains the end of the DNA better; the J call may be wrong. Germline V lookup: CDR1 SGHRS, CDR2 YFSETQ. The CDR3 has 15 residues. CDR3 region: CASSGGWTGAVEQYF. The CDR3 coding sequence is TGCGCCAGCAGCGGAGGCTGGACAGGGGCGGTCGAGCAGTACTTC.

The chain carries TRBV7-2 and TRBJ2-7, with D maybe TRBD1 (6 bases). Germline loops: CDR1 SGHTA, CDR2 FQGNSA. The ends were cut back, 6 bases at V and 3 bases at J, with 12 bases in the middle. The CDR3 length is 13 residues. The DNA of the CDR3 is TGTGCCAGCAGGAAACAGGGATTCTACGAGCAGTACTTC. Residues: CASRKQGFYEQYF.

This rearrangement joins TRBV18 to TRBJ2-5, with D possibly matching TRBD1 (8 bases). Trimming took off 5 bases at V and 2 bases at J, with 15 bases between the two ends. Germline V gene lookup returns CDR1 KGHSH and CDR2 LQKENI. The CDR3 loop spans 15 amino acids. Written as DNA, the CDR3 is TGTGCCAGCTCATTTGGACAGGGAGGGCAAGAGACCCAGTACTTC. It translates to CASSFGQGGQETQYF.

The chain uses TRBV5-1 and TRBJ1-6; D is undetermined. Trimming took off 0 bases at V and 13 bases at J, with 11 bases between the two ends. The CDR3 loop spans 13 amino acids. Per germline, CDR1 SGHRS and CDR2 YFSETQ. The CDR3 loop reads CASSLVAGGPLHF. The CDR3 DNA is TGCGCCAGCAGCTTGGTCGCCGGAGGTCCCCTCCACTTT.

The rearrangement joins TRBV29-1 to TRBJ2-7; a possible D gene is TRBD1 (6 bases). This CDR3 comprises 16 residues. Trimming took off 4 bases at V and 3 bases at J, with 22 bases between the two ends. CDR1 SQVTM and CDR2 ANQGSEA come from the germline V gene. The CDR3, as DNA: TGCAGCGTTGGAAAGGGCTCCGGGACAAACTTCTACGAGCAGTACTTC. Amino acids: CSVGKGSGTNFYEQYF.

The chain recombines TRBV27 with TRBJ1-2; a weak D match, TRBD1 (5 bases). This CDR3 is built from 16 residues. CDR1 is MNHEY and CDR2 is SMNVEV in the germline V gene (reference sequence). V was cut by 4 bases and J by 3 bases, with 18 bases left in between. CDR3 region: CASSSAGLPGYYGYTF. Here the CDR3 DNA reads TGTGCCAGCAGTTCGGCGGGACTCCCCGGATACTATGGCTACACCTTC.

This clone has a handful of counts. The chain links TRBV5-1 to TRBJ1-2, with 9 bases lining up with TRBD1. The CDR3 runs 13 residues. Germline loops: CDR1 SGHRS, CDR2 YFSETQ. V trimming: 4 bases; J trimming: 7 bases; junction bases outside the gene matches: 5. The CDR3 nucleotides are TGCGCCAGCAGCCTGGGACAGGGTGGTGGCTACACCTTC. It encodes CASSLGQGGGYTF.

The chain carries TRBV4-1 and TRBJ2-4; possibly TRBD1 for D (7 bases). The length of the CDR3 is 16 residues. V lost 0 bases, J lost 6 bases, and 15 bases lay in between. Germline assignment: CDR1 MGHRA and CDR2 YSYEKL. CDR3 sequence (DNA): TGCGCCAGCAGCCAAGATTCGGAGGGGGCGGGAAACATTCAGTACTTC. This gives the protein CASSQDSEGAGNIQYF.

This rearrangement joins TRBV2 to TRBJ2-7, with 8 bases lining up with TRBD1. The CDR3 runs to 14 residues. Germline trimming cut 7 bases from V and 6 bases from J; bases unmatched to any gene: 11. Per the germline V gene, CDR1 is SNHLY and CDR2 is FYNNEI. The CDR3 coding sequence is TGTGCCAGCATCCCCGACAGGGGCCTTCTCGAGCAGTACTTC. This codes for CASIPDRGLLEQYF.